This T cell receptor (beta chain) comes out of a study of OX40 agonist ivuxolimab in advanced cancers. Overall study context: Dose-escalation patients' cancers were hepatocellular carcinoma, melanoma, renal cell or head and neck cancer.

TCRdb keeps only in-frame clones here, not all; method: immunoSEQ multiplex PCR. The top ten clones hold under 0.85% of a sample with approximately 120,000 clones, approximately 90% of them seen once. Trimming took 5 bases from V and 5 from J; bases not matched to a gene: 7. The CDR3 loop spans 14 amino acids. Germline V lookup: CDR1 SGHVS, CDR2 FNYEAQ. The chain has TRBV7-6 and TRBJ2-7; TRBD1 matches at 9 bases. The receptor was isolated from an adult with an advanced solid tumor such as melanoma, head and neck, liver or kidney cancer. The specimen comprised CD4+ or CD8+ T cells sorted from blood, sampled in a trial of the OX40 agonist ivuxolimab. This CDR3 is CASSDRGAYDEQYF. The CDR3 bases are TGTGCCAGCAGCGACAGGGGGGCGTATGACGAGCAGTACTTC.